This T cell receptor beta chain was captured in a study of T cell repertoires in cytomegalovirus infection (dated by TCRdb to between 2018 and 2021). As for the study more broadly: Recently identified HLA-C-restricted CMV epitopes, whose presentation resists viral immunomodulation, were targeted by peptide stimulations together with well-studied HLA-B-restricted epitopes. Because public TCR beta signatures pointed to carriage of CMV infection together with the matching HLA type, the HLA type of each donor mattered for the analysis.

Notes on this clonotype: There is no known antigen for this receptor. No qualities accompany the bases; no much larger clone lies one base away.

Trimming removed 6 bases from V and 1 base from J; the gene matches leave 7 bases unexplained. The CDR3 spans 16 residues, from the cysteine through the phenylalanine. The sequence is cut down to CDR3 DNA, 48 bases in frame from base 1. The germline V gene provides CDR1 SGHTA and CDR2 FQGNSA. The investigation overall reported the following: In the ex vivo response, HLA-C-restricted CMV-specific TCR beta clonotypes were dominant, and in two of eight donors the single most frequent clonotype came from this HLA-C-restricted group. Carriers of CMV infection plus the relevant HLA type were discriminated by the cumulative frequency of public TCR beta family members in the study cohort and in an independent approximately 400-donor cohort.

The treatment or condition tag for this specimen amounts to: in vitro stimulation with specific CMV peptide epitopes to enrich CMV-specific T cells. Sequencer: Illumina HiSeq 1500. Clones were called with MiXCR by TCRdb after fastp trimmed the public reads at Q25, and only in-frame beta chains were retained. Each record represents a unique CDR3 protein, reported with the most common genes and DNA among its rows. For this sample the table gives about 570,000 distinct CDR3 sequences, of which almost 40% were detected only once. The ten largest account for 48% of the sample. This clonotype originated in a human donor in good health (CMV status not recorded). Some clones in this sample may be carry-over from other donors' samples. The rearrangement joined TRBV7-2 to TRBJ2-5; TRBD2 aligns with 11 central bases. The sequencing used cultured PBMCs, collected from culture after CMV antigen stimulation. The DNA sequence is TGTGCCAGCAGACCGAGACTAGCGGGGACCCAAGAGACCCAGTACTTC. It is translated as CASRPRLAGTQETQYF.